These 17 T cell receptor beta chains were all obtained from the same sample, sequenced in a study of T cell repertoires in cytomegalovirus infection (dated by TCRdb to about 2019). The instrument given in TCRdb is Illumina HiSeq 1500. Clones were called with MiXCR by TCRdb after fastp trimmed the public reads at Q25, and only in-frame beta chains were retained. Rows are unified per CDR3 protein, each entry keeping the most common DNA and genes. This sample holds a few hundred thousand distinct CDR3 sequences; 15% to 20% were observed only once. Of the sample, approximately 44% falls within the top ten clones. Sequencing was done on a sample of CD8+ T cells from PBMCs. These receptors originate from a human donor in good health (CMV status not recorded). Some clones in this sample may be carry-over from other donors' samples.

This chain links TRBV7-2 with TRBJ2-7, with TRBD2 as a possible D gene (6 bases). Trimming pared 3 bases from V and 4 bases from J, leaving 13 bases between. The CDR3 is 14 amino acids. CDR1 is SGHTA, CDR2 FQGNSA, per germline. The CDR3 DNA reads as TGTGCCAGCAGCTTGGAGGGGTGGGCGTACGAGCAGTACTTC. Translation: CASSLEGWAYEQYF.

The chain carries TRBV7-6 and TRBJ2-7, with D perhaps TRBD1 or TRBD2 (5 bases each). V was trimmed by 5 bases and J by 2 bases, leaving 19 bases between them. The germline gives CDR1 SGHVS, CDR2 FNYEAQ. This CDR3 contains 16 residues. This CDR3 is CASSPAVRDLTYEQYF. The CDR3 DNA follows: TGTGCCAGCAGCCCCGCCGTGAGGGACCTTACCTACGAGCAGTACTTC.

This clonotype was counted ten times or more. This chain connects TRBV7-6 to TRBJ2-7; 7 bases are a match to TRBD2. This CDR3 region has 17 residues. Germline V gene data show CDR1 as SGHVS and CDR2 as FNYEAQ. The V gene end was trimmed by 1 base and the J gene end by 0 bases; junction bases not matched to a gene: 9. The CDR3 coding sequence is TGTGCCAGCAGCTTAGAGGTTGGGGGGGACGGCTCCTACGAGCAGTACTTC. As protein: CASSLEVGGDGSYEQYF.

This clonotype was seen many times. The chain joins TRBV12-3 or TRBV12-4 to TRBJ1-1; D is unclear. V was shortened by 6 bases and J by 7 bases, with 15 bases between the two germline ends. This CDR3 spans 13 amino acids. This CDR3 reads CASRDLSRGEAFF. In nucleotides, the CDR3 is TGTGCCAGCAGAGACCTGAGCAGAGGTGAAGCTTTCTTT.

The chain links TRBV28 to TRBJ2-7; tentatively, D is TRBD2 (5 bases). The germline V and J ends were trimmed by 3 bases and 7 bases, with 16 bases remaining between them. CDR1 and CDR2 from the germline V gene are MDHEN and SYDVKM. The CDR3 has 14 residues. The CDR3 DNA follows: TGTGCCAGCAGTTTCCAGTTGGGAGTAGGTGAGCAGTACTTC. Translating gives CASSFQLGVGEQYF.

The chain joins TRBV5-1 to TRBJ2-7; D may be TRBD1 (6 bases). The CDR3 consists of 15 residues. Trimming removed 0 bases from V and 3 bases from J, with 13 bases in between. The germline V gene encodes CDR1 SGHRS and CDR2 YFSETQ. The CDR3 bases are TGCGCCAGCAGCTTGGATGGGGGCCTGAGCTACGAGCAGTACTTC. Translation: CASSLDGGLSYEQYF. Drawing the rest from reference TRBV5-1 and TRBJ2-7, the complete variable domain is KAGVTQTPRYLIKTRGQQVTLSCSPISGHRSVSWYQQTPGQGLQFLFEYFSETQRNKGNFPGRFSGRQFSNSRSEMNVSTLELGDSALYLCASSLDGGLSYEQYFGPGTRLTVT.

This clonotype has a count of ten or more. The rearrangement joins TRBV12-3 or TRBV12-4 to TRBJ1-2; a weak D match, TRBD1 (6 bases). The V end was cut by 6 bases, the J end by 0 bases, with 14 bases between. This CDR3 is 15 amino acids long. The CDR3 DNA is TGTGCCAGCAGGGACGGACAGAAAGCTAACTATGGCTACACCTTC. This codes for CASRDGQKANYGYTF.

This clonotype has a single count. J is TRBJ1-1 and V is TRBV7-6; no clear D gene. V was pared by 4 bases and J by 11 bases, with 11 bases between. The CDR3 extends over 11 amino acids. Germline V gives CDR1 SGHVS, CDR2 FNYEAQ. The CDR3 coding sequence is TGTGCCAGCAGCTCCGGACTACAGGCTTTCTTT. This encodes CASSSGLQAFF.

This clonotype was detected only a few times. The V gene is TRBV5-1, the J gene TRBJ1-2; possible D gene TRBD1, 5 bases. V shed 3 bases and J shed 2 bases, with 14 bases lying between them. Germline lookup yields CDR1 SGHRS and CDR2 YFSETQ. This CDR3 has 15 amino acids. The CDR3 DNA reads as TGCGCCAGCAGCTACTTAAACCCAGGGAACTATGGCTACACCTTC. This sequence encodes CASSYLNPGNYGYTF.

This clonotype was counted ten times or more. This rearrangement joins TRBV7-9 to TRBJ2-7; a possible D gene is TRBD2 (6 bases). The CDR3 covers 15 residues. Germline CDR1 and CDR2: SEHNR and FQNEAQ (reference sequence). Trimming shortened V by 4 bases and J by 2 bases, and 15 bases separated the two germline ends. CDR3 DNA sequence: TGTGCCAGCAGCTGGGACTTTTCTCCTACCTACGAGCAGTACTTC. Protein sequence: CASSWDFSPTYEQYF. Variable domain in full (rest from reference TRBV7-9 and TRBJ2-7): DTGVSQNPRHKITKRGQNVTFRCDPISEHNRLYWYRQTLGQGPEFLTYFQNEAQLEKSRLLSDRFSAERPKGSFSTLEIQRTEQGDSAMYLCASSWDFSPTYEQYFGPGTRLTVT.

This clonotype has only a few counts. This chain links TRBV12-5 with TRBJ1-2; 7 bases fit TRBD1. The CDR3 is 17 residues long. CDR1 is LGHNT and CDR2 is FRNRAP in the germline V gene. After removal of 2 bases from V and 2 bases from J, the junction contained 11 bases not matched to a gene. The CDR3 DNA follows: TGTGCTAGTGGTTTGTGGCGCCTCGGCAGGGGGAACTATGGCTACACCTTC. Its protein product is CASGLWRLGRGNYGYTF.

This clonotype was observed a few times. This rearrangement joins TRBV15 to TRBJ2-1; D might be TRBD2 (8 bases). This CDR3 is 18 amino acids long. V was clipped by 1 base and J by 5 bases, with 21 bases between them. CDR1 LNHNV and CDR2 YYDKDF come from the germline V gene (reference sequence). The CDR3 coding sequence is TGTGCCACCAGCAGAGCAGGGGGAGCGGGGGCCTGGAACAATGAGCAGTTCTTC. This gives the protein CATSRAGGAGAWNNEQFF. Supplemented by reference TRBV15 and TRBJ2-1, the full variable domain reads DAMVIQNPRYQVTQFGKPVTLSCSQTLNHNVMYWYQQKSSQAPKLLFHYYDKDFNNEADTPDNFQSRRPNTSFCFLDIRSPGLGDTAMYLCATSRAGGAGAWNNEQFFGPGTRLTVL.

The CDR3 nucleotides read TGTGCCAGCAACGACAGGCCGAACACTGAAGCTTTCTTT. It codes for CASNDRPNTEAFF. The chain couples TRBV5-4 to TRBJ1-1, with D possibly matching TRBD1 (6 bases). CDR3 length equals 13 residues. CDR1 is SGHNT, CDR2 YYREEE, per germline (reference sequence). V gave up 6 bases and J gave up 1 base, with 10 bases separating them. The whole variable domain, remainder taken from reference TRBV5-4 and TRBJ1-1, is ETGVTQSPTHLIKTRGQQVTLRCSSQSGHNTVSWYQQALGQGPQFIFQYYREEENGRGNFPPRFSGLQFPNYSSELNVNALELDDSALYLCASNDRPNTEAFFGQGTRLTVV.

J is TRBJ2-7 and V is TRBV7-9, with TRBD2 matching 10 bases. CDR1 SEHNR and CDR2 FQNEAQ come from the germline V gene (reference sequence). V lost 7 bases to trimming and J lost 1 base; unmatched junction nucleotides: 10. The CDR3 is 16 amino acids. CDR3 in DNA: TGTGCCAGCAATGAAGCGGGGGGGCCTTCATCCTACGAGCAGTACTTC. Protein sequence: CASNEAGGPSSYEQYF.

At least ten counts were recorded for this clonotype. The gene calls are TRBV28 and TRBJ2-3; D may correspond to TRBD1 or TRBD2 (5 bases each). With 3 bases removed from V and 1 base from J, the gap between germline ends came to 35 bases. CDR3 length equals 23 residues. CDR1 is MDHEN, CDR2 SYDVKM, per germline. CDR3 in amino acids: CASSFRGPWKDNWGFPRTDTQYF. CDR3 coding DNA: TGTGCCAGCAGTTTTAGGGGCCCCTGGAAAGATAACTGGGGGTTCCCCCGCACAGATACGCAGTATTTT. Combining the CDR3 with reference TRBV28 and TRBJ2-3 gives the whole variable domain DVKVTQSSRYLVKRTGEKVFLECVQDMDHENMFWYRQDPGLGLRLIYFSYDVKMKEKGDIPEGYSVSREKKERFSLILESASTNQTSMYLCASSFRGPWKDNWGFPRTDTQYFGPGTRLTVL.

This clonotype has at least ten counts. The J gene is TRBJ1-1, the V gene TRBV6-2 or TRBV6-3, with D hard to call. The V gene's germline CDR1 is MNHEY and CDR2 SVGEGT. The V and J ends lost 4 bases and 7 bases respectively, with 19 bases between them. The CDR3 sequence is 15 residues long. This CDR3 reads CASSFPRSSRSEAFF. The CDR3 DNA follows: TGTGCCAGCAGTTTCCCCAGGTCCTCCCGAAGTGAAGCTTTCTTT.

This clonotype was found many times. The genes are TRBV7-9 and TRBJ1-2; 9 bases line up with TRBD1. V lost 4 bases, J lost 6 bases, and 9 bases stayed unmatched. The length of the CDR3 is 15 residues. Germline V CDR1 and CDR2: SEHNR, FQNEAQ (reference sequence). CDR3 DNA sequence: TGTGCCAGCAGCTCCCGGGACAGGGTTTCGAATGGCTACACCTTC. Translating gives CASSSRDRVSNGYTF.